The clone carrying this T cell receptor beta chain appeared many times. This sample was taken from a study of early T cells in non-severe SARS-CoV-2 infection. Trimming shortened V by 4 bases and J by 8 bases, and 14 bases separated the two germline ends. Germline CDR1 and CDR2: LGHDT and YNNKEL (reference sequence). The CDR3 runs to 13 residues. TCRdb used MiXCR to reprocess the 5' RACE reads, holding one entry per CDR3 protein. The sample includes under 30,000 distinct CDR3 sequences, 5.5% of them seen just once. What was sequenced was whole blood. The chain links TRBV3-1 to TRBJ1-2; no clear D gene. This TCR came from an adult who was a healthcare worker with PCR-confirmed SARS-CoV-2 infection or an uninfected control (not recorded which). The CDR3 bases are TGTGCCAGCAGCCGAGGAGCCCTCGGGGGCTACACCTTC. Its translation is CASSRGALGGYTF. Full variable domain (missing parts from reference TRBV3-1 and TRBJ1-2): DTAVSQTPKYLVTQMGNDKSIKCEQNLGHDTMYWYKQDSKKFLKIMFSYNNKELIINETVPNRFSPKSPDKAHLNLHINSLELGDSAVYFCASSRGALGGYTFGSGTRLTVV.